Listed below are T cell receptor beta chains from one sample, sequenced in a study of CD8 T cells in Susac syndrome. TCRdb independently ran MiXCR on the immunoSEQ multiplex PCR reads; one entry per CDR3 protein. The table has approximately 130,000 distinct CDR3 sequences, about 90% seen once. Material for sequencing was CD8+ T cells from PBMCs. These receptors all stem from a human donor with multiple sclerosis. Both conserved end residues are part of each CDR3. D genes are given only for firm matches. A row's size may be missing; if present it is once, few, many or a size class.

.,TRBJ2-2,.,13,TRBV29-1,TGCAGCGTTGTTGGGCCTAACACCGGGGAGCTGTTTTTT,CSVVGPNTGELFF
.,TRBJ1-1,TRBD1,13,TRBV5-1,TGCGCCAGCAGCGGTGGACAGGGCACTGAAGCTTTCTTT,CASSGGQGTEAFF
.,TRBJ1-1,.,12,TRBV29-1,TGCAGCGTTGAACAGATGAACACTGAAGCTTTCTTT,CSVEQMNTEAFF
few,TRBJ2-1,TRBD2,15,TRBV27,TGTGCCAGCAGTTCCGGGACTAGCGGGAACAATGAGCAGTTCTTC,CASSSGTSGNNEQFF
.,TRBJ2-7,.,12,TRBV7-9,TGTGCCAGCAGCGCCCGCCCCGACGAGCAGTACTTC,CASSARPDEQYF
.,TRBJ1-1,.,16,TRBV19,TGTGCCAGTAGTGGCGGGATCTCGATCATGAACACTGAAGCTTTCTTT,CASSGGISIMNTEAFF
.,TRBJ2-1,TRBD1,15,TRBV3-1,TGTGCCAGCAGCCAGCCCGGGACAGGGGTGACTGAGCAGTTCTTC,CASSQPGTGVTEQFF
.,TRBJ2-1,TRBD2,13,TRBV20-1,TGCAGTGCTCTCGGTGAGCGGGAGAATGAGCAGTTCTTC,CSALGERENEQFF
.,TRBJ1-2,.,13,TRBV10-3,TGTGCCACCAGAGAGGGGTCGGATGATGGCTACACCTTC,CATREGSDDGYTF
.,TRBJ2-7,.,16,TRBV4-3,TGCGCCAGCAGCCAAGACCCCCAGGGAATGACGAACGAGCAGTACTTC,CASSQDPQGMTNEQYF
.,TRBJ1-5,TRBD1,15,TRBV12-3/TRBV12-4,TGTGCCAGCAGTTTAGCAGGGGGCGGGACTCAGCCCCAGCATTTT,CASSLAGGGTQPQHF
.,TRBJ1-1,.,13,TRBV5-6,TGTGCCAGCAGCTTGGCCGAGAACACTGAAGCTTTCTTT,CASSLAENTEAFF
.,TRBJ2-2,.,15,TRBV4-3,TGCGCCAGCAGCCAAGAGACTTTCCCCACCGGGGAGCTGTTTTTT,CASSQETFPTGELFF
once,TRBJ2-1,.,14,TRBV12-3/TRBV12-4,TGTGCCAGCAGTTTAAGGGGGGCCCACAATGAGCAGTTCTTC,CASSLRGAHNEQFF